This TCR beta chain originates from a study of early T cells in non-severe SARS-CoV-2 infection. A remark on this clonotype: What it recognizes is unknown.

Germline V gene lookup returns CDR1 ENHRY and CDR2 SYGVKD. This CDR3 is 13 amino acids long. Losses at the gene ends were 3 bases for V and 6 bases for J; bases not matched to a gene: 5. Study observations and caveats: The matching step, a VDJdb search, favored anti-spike CD8 responses and missed private and CD4 specificities.

Tagging with unique molecular identifiers was applied to individual cDNA molecules. A single record per CDR3 protein comes from TCRdb applying MiXCR to the 5' RACE reads. This table holds around 35,000 distinct CDR3 sequences, about 6.3% found once. This sequence was found in an adult who was a healthcare worker with PCR-confirmed SARS-CoV-2 infection or an uninfected control (not recorded which). The rearrangement links TRBV10-3 to TRBJ2-7; 7 nucleotides line up with TRBD1. Specimen: whole blood. This CDR3 reads CAISDPNRGEQYF. The CDR3 bases are TGTGCCATCAGTGACCCCAACAGGGGCGAGCAGTACTTC.